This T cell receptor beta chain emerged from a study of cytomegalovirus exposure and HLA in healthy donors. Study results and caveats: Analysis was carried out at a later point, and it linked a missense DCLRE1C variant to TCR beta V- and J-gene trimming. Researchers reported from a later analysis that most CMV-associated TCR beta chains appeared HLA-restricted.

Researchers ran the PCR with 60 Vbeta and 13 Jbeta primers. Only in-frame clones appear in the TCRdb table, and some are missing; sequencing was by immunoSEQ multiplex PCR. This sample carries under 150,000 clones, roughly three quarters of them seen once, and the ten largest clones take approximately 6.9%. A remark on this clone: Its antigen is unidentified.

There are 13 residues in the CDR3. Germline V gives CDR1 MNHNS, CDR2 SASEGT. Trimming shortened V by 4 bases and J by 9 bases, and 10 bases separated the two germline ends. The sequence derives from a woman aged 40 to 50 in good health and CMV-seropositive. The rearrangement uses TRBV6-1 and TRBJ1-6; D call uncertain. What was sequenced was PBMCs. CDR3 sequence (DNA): TGTGCCAGCAGTGCCGACTGGGTTTCACCCCTCCACTTT. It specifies CASSADWVSPLHF.